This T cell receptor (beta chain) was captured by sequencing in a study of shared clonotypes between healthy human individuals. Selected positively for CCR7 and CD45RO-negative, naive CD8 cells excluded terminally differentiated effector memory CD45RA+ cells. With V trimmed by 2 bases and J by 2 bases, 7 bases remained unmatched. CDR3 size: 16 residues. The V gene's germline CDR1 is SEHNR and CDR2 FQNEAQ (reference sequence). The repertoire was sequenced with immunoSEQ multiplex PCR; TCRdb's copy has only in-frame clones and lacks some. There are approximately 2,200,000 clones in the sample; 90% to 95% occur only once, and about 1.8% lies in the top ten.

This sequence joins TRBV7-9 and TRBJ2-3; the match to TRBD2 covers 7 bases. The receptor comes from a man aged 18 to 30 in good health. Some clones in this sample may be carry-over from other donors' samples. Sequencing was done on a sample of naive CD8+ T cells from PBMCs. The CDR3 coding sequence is TGTGCCAGCAGCTTATCACCGGGACTACTCACAGATACGCAGTATTTT. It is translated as CASSLSPGLLTDTQYF.